These 9 T cell receptor beta chains were all obtained from the same sample, sequenced in a study of CD8+ T cells in alopecia areata. Extracted RNA was reverse transcribed into cDNA, the sequencing template. Measured with immunoSEQ multiplex PCR; TCRdb has only the in-frame clones, and not every one. In the table there are about 140,000 clones, 55% of which are singletons. Sequenced: CD4+ T cells sorted from blood. The receptor source for this set is a human donor in good health.

The rearrangement links TRBV4-1 to TRBJ2-4, with 9 bases fitting TRBD2. Per the germline V gene, CDR1 is MGHRA and CDR2 is YSYEKL. The CDR3 runs 17 residues. Trimming at V came to 0 bases and at J to 8 bases, leaving 11 bases not matched to a gene. DNA for the CDR3: TGCGCCAGCAGCCAAGAGGGTCGGGGACTAGCCAATTACATTCAGTACTTC. Translated, it gives CASSQEGRGLANYIQYF.

This clone was counted only a few times. A much larger clone lies one base from this, so it may be a read error. Other DNA sequences in the same sample also yield this CDR3. The V and J genes are TRBV7-9 and TRBJ2-7, with D uncertain. CDR1 is SEHNR, CDR2 FQNEAQ, per germline (reference sequence). The CDR3 covers 11 residues. The V end was cut by 4 bases, the J end by 3 bases, with 4 bases between. The DNA of the CDR3 is TGTGCCAGCAGCTCGTACTACGAGCAGTACTTC. It yields the protein CASSSYYEQYF.

This chain connects TRBV13 to TRBJ2-1; TRBD1 might be the D (5 bases). Trimming pared 3 bases from V and 6 bases from J, leaving 9 bases between. Germline CDR1 reads PRHDT; CDR2 reads FYEKMQ (reference sequence). The CDR3 runs to 13 residues. CDR3 sequence reads: CASSFGHLNEQFF. The CDR3 DNA follows: TGTGCCAGCAGCTTTGGACACCTCAATGAGCAGTTCTTC. The full variable domain, its missing parts supplied by reference TRBV13 and TRBJ2-1, is AAGVIQSPRHLIKEKRETATLKCYPIPRHDTVYWYQQGPGQDPQFLISFYEKMQSDKGSIPDRFSAQQFSDYHSELNMSSLELGDSALYFCASSFGHLNEQFFGPGTRLTVL.

This clone came up a few times. V and J are TRBV30 and TRBJ2-3; perhaps TRBD1 as D (6 bases). Trimming shortened V by 4 bases and J by 2 bases, and 10 bases separated the two germline ends. This CDR3 has 13 amino acids. Germline V gives CDR1 GTSNPN, CDR2 SVGIG (reference sequence). This CDR3 reads CAWTDRNTDTQYF. As DNA, the CDR3 is TGTGCCTGGACGGACAGAAACACAGATACGCAGTATTTT.

This clone occurred once. The chain recombines TRBV10-3 with TRBJ1-2, with 8 bases matching TRBD1. The V gene's germline CDR1 is ENHRY and CDR2 SYGVKD. The CDR3 is 14 amino acids. Trimming removed 6 bases from V and 3 bases from J; junction bases left unmatched: 6. CDR3 sequence (DNA): TGTGCCATCAGCCCCGACAGGGGATACTATGGCTACACCTTC. Protein product: CAISPDRGYYGYTF.

The chain is built from TRBV2 and TRBJ2-3, with D hard to call. V dropped 6 bases and J dropped 0 bases, with 13 bases sitting between them. The CDR3 totals 15 residues. Germline loops: CDR1 SNHLY, CDR2 FYNNEI. Here the CDR3 DNA reads TGTGCCAGCAGCAAAACATTTCTGAGCACAGATACGCAGTATTTT. Protein sequence: CASSKTFLSTDTQYF.

The chain carries TRBV4-1 and TRBJ2-1; D remains ambiguous. From germline, CDR1 is MGHRA and CDR2 YSYEKL. Trimming cost V 5 bases and J 7 bases, with 12 bases left between them. This CDR3 has 13 amino acids. The CDR3 region is CASSSTPRNEQFF. CDR3 sequence (DNA): TGCGCCAGCAGCTCGACACCCAGGAATGAGCAGTTCTTC.

This clone was seen only a few times. V usage is TRBV2 and J usage is TRBJ2-2; D perhaps matches TRBD2 (6 bases). This CDR3 region has 15 residues. The V and J ends lost 3 bases and 0 bases respectively, with 8 bases between them. Germline V CDR1 and CDR2: SNHLY, FYNNEI. The CDR3, as DNA: TGTGCCAGCAGTGACGGGGGAGCGAACACCGGGGAGCTGTTTTTT. It translates to CASSDGGANTGELFF.

This chain connects TRBV7-9 to TRBJ2-7; TRBD2 matches at 12 bases. The CDR3 has 15 residues. J was trimmed by 3 bases and V by 5 bases; bases with no gene match: 5. In germline, CDR1 is SEHNR, CDR2 FQNEAQ (reference sequence). The CDR3 here is CASSPILAGGYEQYF. The CDR3 region has the DNA TGTGCCAGCAGCCCCATACTAGCGGGAGGCTACGAGCAGTACTTC.